Each of the 19 T cell receptor beta chains below was sequenced from the same sample in a study of response to subunit inactivated influenza vaccine. From the RT-PCR reads, TCRdb called clonotypes with MiXCR, one entry per CDR3 protein. The data contain about 540,000 distinct CDR3 sequences, approximately 22% of them singletons. This sample also belongs to another study, concerning T cells expressing NK-cell markers. Per that paper: The authors generated TCR beta cDNA through 5'RACE template switching with UMIs.

Sequences were derived from CD4+ T cells sorted from PBMCs, sampled 11 to 12 days after vaccination. The receptors were gathered from a man between 45 and 60 years old who received an inactivated influenza vaccine.

This clonotype appeared a few times. CDR3 loop: CASSPPGGHPYEQYF. The CDR3 DNA sequence: TGTGCCAGCAGCCCTCCCGGGGGCCATCCCTACGAGCAGTACTTC. The chain carries TRBV3-1 and TRBJ2-7; D tentatively reads TRBD1 or TRBD2 (6 bases each). The CDR3 is 15 residues long. The germline CDR1 and CDR2 sequences are LGHDT and YNNKEL (reference sequence). The germline V and J ends were trimmed by 4 bases and 2 bases, with 15 bases remaining between them.

The V gene is TRBV15, the J gene TRBJ1-5; the D is unclear. The germline V gene has CDR1 LNHNV and CDR2 YYDKDF (reference sequence). This CDR3 contains 14 residues. Trimming removed 3 bases from V and 7 bases from J, with 13 bases in between. Here the CDR3 reads CATSSAPGTQPQHF. Written as DNA, the CDR3 is TGTGCCACCAGCAGTGCCCCAGGTACGCAGCCCCAGCATTTT.

V is TRBV12-3 or TRBV12-4 and J is TRBJ2-7; D possibly corresponds to TRBD2 (5 bases). The CDR3 is made up of 16 amino acids. The ends were cut back, 1 base at V and 1 base at J, with 14 bases in the middle. DNA of the CDR3: TGTGCCAGCAGTTTAGAGCGAGGGTCTAATTCCTACGAGCAGTACTTC. It yields the protein CASSLERGSNSYEQYF.

This clonotype has just a few counts. The V gene is TRBV6-5, the J gene TRBJ2-3; 7 bases are a match to TRBD2. The germline CDR1 and CDR2 sequences are MNHEY and SVGAGI. J was trimmed by 0 bases and V by 2 bases; bases with no gene match: 5. CDR3 length equals 16 residues. The CDR3 sequence: CASSYGRAGSTDTQYF. The CDR3 coding sequence is TGTGCCAGCAGTTACGGGAGGGCAGGGAGCACAGATACGCAGTATTTT.

This clonotype has a handful of counts. This chain uses TRBV3-1 with TRBJ1-1; D unclear. Trimming left V 0 bases short and J 0 bases short, with 11 bases between. The germline CDR1 and CDR2 sequences are LGHDT and YNNKEL (reference sequence). The CDR3 is 16 amino acids. The CDR3 protein is CASSQDTAIMNTEAFF. The CDR3 DNA is TGTGCCAGCAGCCAAGATACGGCGATCATGAACACTGAAGCTTTCTTT.

V gene TRBV7-3 combines with J gene TRBJ2-6; 8 nucleotides agree with TRBD1. This CDR3 comprises 18 residues. The germline V gene encodes CDR1 SGHTA and CDR2 FQGTGA. Trimming cost V 6 bases and J 1 base; bases outside gene matches: 11. In nucleotides, the CDR3 is TGTGCCAGCAGGGCGCCGGGACAGGCGAAGTCTGGGGCCAACGTCCTGACTTTC. It translates to CASRAPGQAKSGANVLTF.

The DNA of the CDR3 is TGCGCCAGCAGCTTGGGAGGGACAGGGTTGCACGAGCAGTACTTC. Its protein product is CASSLGGTGLHEQYF. J is TRBJ2-7 and V is TRBV5-1; 9 bases agree with TRBD1. V gave up 0 bases and J gave up 5 bases; unmatched junction bases: 6. The CDR3 has 15 amino acids. CDR1 is SGHRS and CDR2 is YFSETQ in the germline V gene.

This clonotype has only a few counts. V is TRBV6-2 or TRBV6-3 and J is TRBJ2-3, with D unclear. Germline CDR1 is MNHEY and CDR2 is SVGEGT. Trimming pared 5 bases from V and 4 bases from J, leaving 22 bases between. The CDR3 covers 17 residues. The CDR3 protein is CASSHQSGRMGADTQYF. The CDR3 region has the DNA TGTGCCAGCAGTCACCAGTCCGGGCGGATGGGCGCAGATACGCAGTATTTT.

V and J are TRBV7-8 and TRBJ2-7, with 10 bases identical to TRBD2. The CDR3 is 16 residues long. The V gene's germline CDR1 is SGHVS and CDR2 FQNEAQ. Losses at the gene ends were 4 bases for V and 3 bases for J; bases not matched to a gene: 9. CDR3 nucleotides: TGTGCCAGCAGCTCCCGACTAGCGGGTAGCGTCTACGAGCAGTACTTC. Its protein is CASSSRLAGSVYEQYF.

This clonotype was observed a handful of times. V usage is TRBV6-2 or TRBV6-3 and J usage is TRBJ2-7; 12 bases are shared with TRBD1. This CDR3 region has 16 residues. The trim removed 7 bases at V and 5 bases at J, leaving 12 bases unmatched. The germline V gene encodes CDR1 MNHEY and CDR2 SVGEGT. The CDR3 region has the DNA TGTGCCAGCAATCCCCAAGGGACAGGGGGCCGCCACGAGCAGTACTTC. Its protein is CASNPQGTGGRHEQYF.

This clonotype came up a few times. The chain recombines TRBV12-3 or TRBV12-4 with TRBJ2-2; tentative D call: TRBD2 (5 bases). The CDR3 is 16 residues long. V was cut by 3 bases and J by 1 base, with 12 bases left in between. The DNA of the CDR3 is TGTGCCAGCAGTTTTGGAGGAAACTTGAACACCGGGGAGCTGTTTTTT. This encodes CASSFGGNLNTGELFF.

This clonotype was seen many times. This rearrangement joins TRBV29-1 to TRBJ2-6, with unresolved D. V lost 5 bases, J lost 0 bases, and 8 bases lay in between. The CDR3 runs 14 residues. The germline CDR1 and CDR2 sequences are SQVTM and ANQGSEA. The CDR3 DNA sequence: TGCAGCGTTCGACAAATCTCTGGGGCCAACGTCCTGACTTTC. As protein: CSVRQISGANVLTF.

The rearrangement uses TRBV20-1 and TRBJ2-1, with 13 bases fitting TRBD2. V lost 6 bases and J lost 9; bases outside the gene matches: 8. CDR3 length: 14 residues. CDR1 DFQATT and CDR2 SNEGSKA come from the germline V gene (reference sequence). CDR3 residues: CSARTSGSIGEQFF. The CDR3 nucleotides read TGCAGTGCACGGACTAGCGGGAGTATTGGTGAGCAGTTCTTC.

This clonotype was detected only a few times. The chain uses TRBV3-1 and TRBJ1-1; D not certain. The CDR3 covers 13 residues. V gave up 3 bases and J gave up 4 bases, with 9 bases separating them. Germline assignment: CDR1 LGHDT and CDR2 YNNKEL (reference sequence). The CDR3 DNA follows: TGTGCCAGCAGCCAGACACTGGGCACTGAAGCTTTCTTT. This codes for CASSQTLGTEAFF.

Only a few counts were recorded for this clonotype. The J gene is TRBJ2-1, the V gene TRBV15, with D maybe TRBD2 (7 bases). The CDR3 totals 15 residues. The V gene's germline CDR1 is LNHNV and CDR2 YYDKDF (reference sequence). V was cut by 6 bases and J by 5 bases, with 17 bases left in between. As DNA, the CDR3 is TGTGCCACCAGAATTAGGGGGGGGCTAAACAATGAGCAGTTCTTC. Translating it yields CATRIRGGLNNEQFF.

The V call is TRBV29-1, the J call TRBJ2-3; 8 bases align to TRBD2. J was trimmed by 3 bases and V by 4 bases; bases with no gene match: 6. This CDR3 region has 14 residues. Germline assignment: CDR1 SQVTM and CDR2 ANQGSEA. The CDR3 loop is CSVASGSRTDTQYF. The DNA of the CDR3 is TGCAGCGTTGCCAGCGGGAGTCGGACAGATACGCAGTATTTT.

The chain links TRBV19 to TRBJ2-1; D may be TRBD2 (6 bases). Germline V gene sequence: CDR1 LNHDA, CDR2 SQIVND (reference sequence). The V and J ends lost 0 bases and 4 bases respectively, with 10 bases between them. This CDR3 has 15 residues. The CDR3 reads CASSIDGLPYNEQFF. In DNA, the CDR3 is TGTGCCAGTAGTATAGATGGACTACCTTACAATGAGCAGTTCTTC.

The chain employs TRBV7-2 and TRBJ2-1; D not resolved. V was shortened by 4 bases and J by 0 bases, with 13 bases between the two germline ends. This CDR3 comprises 16 residues. Germline CDR1 reads SGHTA; CDR2 reads FQGNSA. CDR3 loop: CASSWWATGSYNEQFF. The CDR3 coding sequence is TGTGCCAGCAGCTGGTGGGCGACGGGCTCCTACAATGAGCAGTTCTTC. Together with reference TRBV7-2 and TRBJ2-1, the CDR3 gives the full variable domain: GAGVSQSPSNKVTEKGKDVELRCDPISGHTALYWYRQSLGQGLEFLIYFQGNSAPDKSGLPSDRFSAERTGGSVSTLTIQRTQQEDSAVYLCASSWWATGSYNEQFFGPGTRLTVL.

This clonotype was seen only a few times. This sequence joins TRBV4-3 and TRBJ2-1; D is possibly TRBD1 (6 bases). V lost 5 bases to trimming and J lost 3 bases, with 17 bases between them. Per the germline V gene, CDR1 is LGHNA and CDR2 is YSLEER. The CDR3 sequence is 16 residues long. As DNA, the CDR3 is TGCGCCAGCAGCAAAGCAGGGGAGACGATCTACAATGAGCAGTTCTTC. Its protein is CASSKAGETIYNEQFF.